Below, one T cell receptor beta chain is given with its context. Looked up from germline, CDR1 is KGHSH and CDR2 is LQKENI. CDR3 size: 17 residues. Deletions cut 2 bases from V and 1 base from J, with 12 bases between. Sequencing was at deep level. Method: immunoSEQ multiplex PCR; TCRdb's copy keeps in-frame clones and lacks some. The table has fewer than 1.8 million clones, 97% to 99% seen once; the top ten hold 0.36%. These data originate in a study of shared clonotypes between healthy human individuals. Study-wide background: Aged 18 to 49, the donors were a couple of women and three men.

The TCR comes from a young man in good health. The V gene is TRBV18, the J gene TRBJ2-6; D is undetermined. Sequencing input: naive CD4+ T cells sorted from blood. Sample subset: CD45RA+ positively selected. As DNA, the CDR3 is TGTGCCAGCTCACCAGCACGGGTACTATCTGGGGCCAACGTCCTGACTTTC. This encodes CASSPARVLSGANVLTF.